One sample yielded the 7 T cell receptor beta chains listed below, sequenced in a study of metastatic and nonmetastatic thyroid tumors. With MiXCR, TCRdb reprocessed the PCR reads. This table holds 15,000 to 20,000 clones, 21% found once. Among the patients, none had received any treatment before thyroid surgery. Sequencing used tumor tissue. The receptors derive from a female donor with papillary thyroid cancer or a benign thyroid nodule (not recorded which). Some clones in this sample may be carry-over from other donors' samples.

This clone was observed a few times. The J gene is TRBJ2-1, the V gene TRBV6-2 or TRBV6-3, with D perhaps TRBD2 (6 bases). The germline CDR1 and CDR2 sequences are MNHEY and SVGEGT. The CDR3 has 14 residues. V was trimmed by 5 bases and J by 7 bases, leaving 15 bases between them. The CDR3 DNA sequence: TGTGCCAGCAGTACCTGGGAGGTCGGTAATGAGCAGTTCTTC. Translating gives CASSTWEVGNEQFF.

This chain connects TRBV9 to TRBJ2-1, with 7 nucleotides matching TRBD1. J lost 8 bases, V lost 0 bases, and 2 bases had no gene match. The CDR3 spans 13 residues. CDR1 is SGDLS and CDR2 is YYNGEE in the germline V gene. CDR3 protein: CASSVDRGDEQFF. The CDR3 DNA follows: TGTGCCAGCAGCGTAGACAGGGGCGATGAGCAGTTCTTC.

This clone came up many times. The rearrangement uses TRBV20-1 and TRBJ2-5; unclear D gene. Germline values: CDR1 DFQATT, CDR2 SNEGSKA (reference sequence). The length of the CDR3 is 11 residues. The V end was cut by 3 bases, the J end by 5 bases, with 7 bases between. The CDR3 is CSASQGETQYF. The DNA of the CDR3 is TGCAGTGCTAGCCAAGGGGAGACCCAGTACTTC.

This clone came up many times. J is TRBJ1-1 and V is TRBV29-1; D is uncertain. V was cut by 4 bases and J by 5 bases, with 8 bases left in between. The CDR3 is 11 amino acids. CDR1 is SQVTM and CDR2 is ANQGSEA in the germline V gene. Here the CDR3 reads CSVVGFTEAFF. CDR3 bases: TGCAGCGTTGTCGGGTTTACTGAAGCTTTCTTT.

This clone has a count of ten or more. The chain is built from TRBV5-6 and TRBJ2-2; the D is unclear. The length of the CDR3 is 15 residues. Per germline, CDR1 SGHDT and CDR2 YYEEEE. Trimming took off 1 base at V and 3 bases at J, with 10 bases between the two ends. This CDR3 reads CASSLTQVYTGELFF. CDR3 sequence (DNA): TGTGCCAGCAGCTTGACTCAGGTATACACCGGGGAGCTGTTTTTT.

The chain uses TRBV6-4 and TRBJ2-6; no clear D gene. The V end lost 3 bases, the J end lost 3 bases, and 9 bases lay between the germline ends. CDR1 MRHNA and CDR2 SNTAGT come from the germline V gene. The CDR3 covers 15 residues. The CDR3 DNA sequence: TGTGCCAGCAGTGAGGGGTACGATGGGGCCAACGTCCTGACTTTC. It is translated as CASSEGYDGANVLTF.

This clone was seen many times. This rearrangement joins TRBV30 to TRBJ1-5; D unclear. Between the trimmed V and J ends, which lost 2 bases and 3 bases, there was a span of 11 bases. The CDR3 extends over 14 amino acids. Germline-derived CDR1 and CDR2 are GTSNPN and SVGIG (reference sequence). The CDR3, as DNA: TGTGCCTGGAGTCCCCGGAGATTCAATCAGCCCCAGCATTTT. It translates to CAWSPRRFNQPQHF.